This T cell receptor (beta chain) was identified during a study of T cells in Graves' hyperthyroidism and ophthalmopathy. CDR1 and CDR2 from the germline V gene are SGDLS and YYNGEE. This CDR3 is built from 15 residues. The ends were cut back, 3 bases at V and 1 base at J, with 12 bases in the middle. About this clonotype itself: The antigen is not known.

Diagnosis rested on symptoms, serum thyroxine and TRAb, thyroid ultrasound, and orbital computed tomography. Template material for amplifying TCR beta CDR3 regions consisted of RNA transcripts. Using the HTBI primer set, a first-round RT-PCR was run on the TCR CDR3. In TCRdb, the multiplex PCR reads were re-called with MiXCR into one record per CDR3 protein. The data hold fewer than 450,000 distinct CDR3 sequences, with roughly 15% observed a single time. General study findings and limits: Blood samples included most of the expanded thyroid clonotypes exceeding 0.001.

Material for sequencing was blood. The receptor comes from an older woman with Graves' ophthalmopathy. This chain uses TRBV9 with TRBJ2-3; D not resolved. The CDR3 loop reads CASSEVPDRTDTQYF. CDR3 bases: TGTGCCAGCAGCGAAGTGCCAGACCGCACAGATACGCAGTATTTT.